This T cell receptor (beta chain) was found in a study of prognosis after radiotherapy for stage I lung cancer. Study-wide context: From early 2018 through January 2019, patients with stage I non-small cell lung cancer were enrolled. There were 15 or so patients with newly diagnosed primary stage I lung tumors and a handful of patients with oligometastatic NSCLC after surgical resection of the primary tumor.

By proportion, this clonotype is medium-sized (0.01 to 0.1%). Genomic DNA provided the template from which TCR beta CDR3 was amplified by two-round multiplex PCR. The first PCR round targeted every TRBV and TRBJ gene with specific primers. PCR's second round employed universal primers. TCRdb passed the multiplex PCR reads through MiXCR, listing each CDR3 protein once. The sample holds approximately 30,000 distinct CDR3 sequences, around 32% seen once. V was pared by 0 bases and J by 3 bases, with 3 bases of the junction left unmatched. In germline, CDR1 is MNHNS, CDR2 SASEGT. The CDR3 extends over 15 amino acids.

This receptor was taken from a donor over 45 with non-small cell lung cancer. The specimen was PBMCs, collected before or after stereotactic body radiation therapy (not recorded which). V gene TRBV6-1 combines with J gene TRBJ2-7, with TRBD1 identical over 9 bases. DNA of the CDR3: TGTGCCAGCAGTGAAGCCGGGACAGGGTACTACGAGCAGTACTTC. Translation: CASSEAGTGYYEQYF.